These T cell receptor beta chains were read from a single sample in a study of regulatory T cells in long-lasting Graves disease. TCRdb called the multiplex PCR reads again in MiXCR, with one record for every CDR3 protein. The sample contains hundreds of thousands of distinct CDR3 sequences, over 15% of which appear only once. These records were also assigned to another study, of T cells in Graves' hyperthyroidism and ophthalmopathy.

The specimen comprised peripheral blood mononuclear cells (PBMCs), sampled at new diagnosis, from a patient treated with antithyroid drugs. All receptors come from a young woman with Graves disease. Both conserved end residues are part of each CDR3. The order of the fields is clone size, D gene, CDR3 length, J gene, V gene, CDR3 protein, CDR3 DNA. D genes are given only for firm matches. Clone size, where shown, is once, few, many, or a class for clones that have expanded.

abundance: many
d_gene: .
len: 15
j_gene: TRBJ1-1
v_gene: TRBV4-2
CDR3aa: CASSPLGASNTEAFF
CDR3nt: TGTGCCAGCAGCCCTTTAGGGGCATCGAACACTGAAGCTTTCTTT

abundance: many
d_gene: TRBD2
len: 18
j_gene: TRBJ2-3
v_gene: TRBV11-2
CDR3aa: CASSSPIGTSGGTDTQYF
CDR3nt: TGTGCCAGCAGCTCACCCATAGGGACTAGCGGGGGCACAGATACGCAGTATTTT

abundance: many
d_gene: .
len: 15
j_gene: TRBJ2-2
v_gene: TRBV2
CDR3aa: CASRLRDTNTGELFF
CDR3nt: TGTGCCAGCAGGTTACGGGACACGAACACCGGGGAGCTGTTTTTT

abundance: .
d_gene: TRBD2
len: 14
j_gene: TRBJ2-7
v_gene: TRBV20-1
CDR3aa: CSASGALAGAEQYF
CDR3nt: TGCAGTGCTAGTGGGGCATTAGCGGGAGCCGAGCAGTACTTC

abundance: many
d_gene: .
len: 13
j_gene: TRBJ1-1
v_gene: TRBV3-1
CDR3aa: CASSQSEITEAFF
CDR3nt: TGTGCCAGCAGCCAGTCAGAAATCACTGAAGCTTTCTTT

abundance: .
d_gene: .
len: 13
j_gene: TRBJ2-2
v_gene: TRBV28
CDR3aa: CASKDANTGELFF
CDR3nt: TGTGCCAGCAAGGATGCGAACACCGGGGAGCTGTTTTTT

abundance: few
d_gene: .
len: 16
j_gene: TRBJ2-2
v_gene: TRBV7-9
CDR3aa: CASSDNRELGTGELFF
CDR3nt: TGTGCCAGCAGCGATAACCGGGAATTGGGCACCGGGGAGCTGTTTTTT

abundance: many
d_gene: .
len: 18
j_gene: TRBJ2-1
v_gene: TRBV5-1
CDR3aa: CASSLAGIALSSYNEQFF
CDR3nt: TGCGCCAGCAGCTTGGCGGGGATAGCCCTAAGCTCCTACAATGAGCAGTTCTTC

abundance: few
d_gene: TRBD1
len: 15
j_gene: TRBJ2-1
v_gene: TRBV19
CDR3aa: CASRWDRGKDNEQFF
CDR3nt: TGTGCCAGTAGATGGGACAGGGGGAAAGACAATGAGCAGTTCTTC

abundance: .
d_gene: .
len: 18
j_gene: TRBJ1-2
v_gene: TRBV4-3
CDR3aa: CASSQARDGLMVSFGYTF
CDR3nt: TGCGCCAGCAGCCAAGCCCGGGACGGTCTCATGGTTTCGTTTGGCTACACCTTC

abundance: many
d_gene: TRBD1
len: 15
j_gene: TRBJ1-4
v_gene: TRBV15
CDR3aa: CATSRGDRGREKLFF
CDR3nt: TGTGCCACCAGCAGAGGGGACAGGGGTCGGGAAAAACTGTTTTTT

abundance: many
d_gene: TRBD2
len: 16
j_gene: TRBJ2-3
v_gene: TRBV5-1
CDR3aa: CASSLILAGGTDTQYF
CDR3nt: TGCGCCAGCAGCTTAATACTAGCGGGAGGCACAGATACGCAGTATTTT

abundance: many
d_gene: .
len: 13
j_gene: TRBJ2-7
v_gene: TRBV7-9
CDR3aa: CASSSQDSYEQYF
CDR3nt: TGTGCCAGCAGCTCCCAGGACAGCTACGAGCAGTACTTC

abundance: many
d_gene: TRBD1
len: 15
j_gene: TRBJ2-1
v_gene: TRBV5-4
CDR3aa: CASSSGQGQYNEQFF
CDR3nt: TGTGCCAGCAGCTCCGGACAGGGACAATACAATGAGCAGTTCTTC

abundance: many
d_gene: TRBD2
len: 16
j_gene: TRBJ2-1
v_gene: TRBV20-1
CDR3aa: CSAKGLAGVSYNEQFF
CDR3nt: TGCAGTGCCAAGGGGCTAGCGGGAGTCTCCTACAATGAGCAGTTCTTC

abundance: .
d_gene: TRBD2
len: 15
j_gene: TRBJ2-1
v_gene: TRBV19
CDR3aa: CASSPVAGGPDEQFF
CDR3nt: TGTGCCAGTAGTCCCGTAGCGGGAGGGCCGGATGAGCAGTTCTTC

abundance: many
d_gene: TRBD2
len: 13
j_gene: TRBJ2-1
v_gene: TRBV6-2/TRBV6-3
CDR3aa: CASTPAGGPIPFF
CDR3nt: TGTGCCAGCACCCCTGCGGGAGGGCCGATTCCGTTCTTC

abundance: many
d_gene: .
len: 16
j_gene: TRBJ1-3
v_gene: TRBV6-2/TRBV6-3
CDR3aa: CASSYGGRTSGNTIYF
CDR3nt: TGTGCCAGCAGTTACGGGGGACGGACCTCTGGAAACACCATATATTTT

abundance: many
d_gene: TRBD2
len: 16
j_gene: TRBJ2-3
v_gene: TRBV29-1
CDR3aa: CSVEDRTSGNTDTQYF
CDR3nt: TGCAGCGTTGAAGATAGAACTAGCGGAAACACAGATACGCAGTATTTT

abundance: many
d_gene: .
len: 15
j_gene: TRBJ1-2
v_gene: TRBV30
CDR3aa: CAWSDRPLRNYGYTF
CDR3nt: TGTGCCTGGAGCGACCGACCCCTAAGGAACTATGGCTACACCTTC

abundance: many
d_gene: TRBD2
len: 18
j_gene: TRBJ2-1
v_gene: TRBV15
CDR3aa: CATSGDIRLAGSYNEQFF
CDR3nt: TGTGCCACCAGCGGGGATATTCGACTAGCGGGCTCCTACAATGAGCAGTTCTTC

abundance: many
d_gene: .
len: 14
j_gene: TRBJ2-5
v_gene: TRBV2
CDR3aa: CASRRDWDVGTQYF
CDR3nt: TGTGCCAGCAGGAGGGACTGGGATGTAGGGACCCAGTACTTC

abundance: many
d_gene: TRBD2
len: 17
j_gene: TRBJ2-1
v_gene: TRBV5-1
CDR3aa: CASSDPRRAGGHNEQFF
CDR3nt: TGCGCCAGCAGTGACCCTCGTAGGGCGGGAGGGCACAATGAGCAGTTCTTC

abundance: .
d_gene: .
len: 17
j_gene: TRBJ2-1
v_gene: TRBV28
CDR3aa: CASSSPLVRSSYNEQFF
CDR3nt: TGTGCCAGCAGTTCACCCCTGGTCAGAAGCTCCTACAATGAGCAGTTCTTC

abundance: many
d_gene: .
len: 13
j_gene: TRBJ1-1
v_gene: TRBV27
CDR3aa: CASSRGGHTEAFF
CDR3nt: TGTGCCAGCAGTAGGGGGGGACACACTGAAGCTTTCTTT

abundance: .
d_gene: TRBD1
len: 15
j_gene: TRBJ1-1
v_gene: TRBV5-1
CDR3aa: CASSLSGTGLSEAFF
CDR3nt: TGTGCCAGCAGCTTGTCCGGGACAGGGCTATCCGAAGCTTTCTTT

abundance: .
d_gene: TRBD2
len: 16
j_gene: TRBJ2-1
v_gene: TRBV28
CDR3aa: CASSLSGRGSYNEQFF
CDR3nt: TGTGCCAGCAGTTTATCCGGGAGGGGGTCCTACAATGAGCAGTTCTTC

abundance: .
d_gene: .
len: 15
j_gene: TRBJ2-5
v_gene: TRBV27
CDR3aa: CASSLFQGPQETQYF
CDR3nt: TGTGCCAGCAGTTTATTCCAGGGGCCCCAAGAGACCCAGTACTTC

abundance: .
d_gene: .
len: 11
j_gene: TRBJ2-1
v_gene: TRBV7-9
CDR3aa: CASSQKNEQFF
CDR3nt: TGTGCCAGCAGCCAAAAGAATGAGCAGTTCTTC

abundance: many
d_gene: TRBD1
len: 17
j_gene: TRBJ1-2
v_gene: TRBV12-3/TRBV12-4
CDR3aa: CASSSLGGGTPNYGYTF
CDR3nt: TGTGCCAGCAGTTCCCTAGGGGGCGGGACACCTAACTATGGCTACACCTTC

abundance: many
d_gene: TRBD1
len: 15
j_gene: TRBJ2-4
v_gene: TRBV6-1
CDR3aa: CASSDRAGGTNIQYF
CDR3nt: TGTGCCAGCAGCGACCGGGCAGGGGGCACAAACATTCAGTACTTC

abundance: .
d_gene: .
len: 15
j_gene: TRBJ2-1
v_gene: TRBV4-3
CDR3aa: CASSQDLGSYNEQFF
CDR3nt: TGCGCCAGCAGCCAAGATCTGGGCTCCTACAATGAGCAGTTCTTC

abundance: .
d_gene: TRBD2
len: 17
j_gene: TRBJ2-5
v_gene: TRBV20-1
CDR3aa: CSARGIRSGSHQETQYF
CDR3nt: TGCAGTGCTAGAGGAATTAGGAGCGGGAGCCACCAAGAGACCCAGTACTTC

abundance: many
d_gene: TRBD1
len: 17
j_gene: TRBJ1-6
v_gene: TRBV28
CDR3aa: CASSSLYRGRGNSPLHF
CDR3nt: TGTGCCAGCAGCTCCTTATACAGGGGGCGCGGGAATTCACCCCTCCACTTT

abundance: .
d_gene: .
len: 16
j_gene: TRBJ2-1
v_gene: TRBV4-3
CDR3aa: CASSQDVGARYNEQFF
CDR3nt: TGCGCCAGCAGCCAAGATGTGGGGGCTCGGTACAATGAGCAGTTCTTC

abundance: .
d_gene: .
len: 15
j_gene: TRBJ2-7
v_gene: TRBV15
CDR3aa: CATSSKTGGTYEQYF
CDR3nt: TGTGCCACCAGCAGCAAGACAGGAGGTACCTACGAGCAGTACTTC

abundance: many
d_gene: .
len: 13
j_gene: TRBJ1-4
v_gene: TRBV6-1
CDR3aa: CASSSRVGEKLFF
CDR3nt: TGTGCCAGCTCCTCAAGGGTCGGTGAAAAACTGTTTTTT

abundance: many
d_gene: .
len: 15
j_gene: TRBJ2-1
v_gene: TRBV11-1
CDR3aa: CASSLGHGLYNEQFF
CDR3nt: TGTGCCAGCAGCTTAGGTCACGGACTCTACAATGAGCAGTTCTTC

abundance: many
d_gene: TRBD2
len: 18
j_gene: TRBJ2-1
v_gene: TRBV6-2/TRBV6-3
CDR3aa: CASSYSSGKESSYNEQFF
CDR3nt: TGTGCCAGCAGTTACTCGAGCGGGAAGGAGAGCTCCTACAATGAGCAGTTCTTC

abundance: .
d_gene: .
len: 14
j_gene: TRBJ2-7
v_gene: TRBV14
CDR3aa: CASSQSPRAYEQYF
CDR3nt: TGTGCCAGCAGCCAATCCCCCAGGGCCTACGAGCAGTACTTC

abundance: many
d_gene: .
len: 12
j_gene: TRBJ1-2
v_gene: TRBV20-1
CDR3aa: CSARDRGYGYTF
CDR3nt: TGCAGTGCTAGAGATCGGGGCTATGGCTACACCTTC

abundance: .
d_gene: TRBD2
len: 14
j_gene: TRBJ2-1
v_gene: TRBV28
CDR3aa: CASRSSGTNNEQFF
CDR3nt: TGTGCCAGCAGATCTAGCGGGACGAACAATGAGCAGTTCTTC

abundance: once
d_gene: .
len: 14
j_gene: TRBJ2-3
v_gene: TRBV4-2
CDR3aa: CASSQGSGTDTQYF
CDR3nt: TGTGCCAGCAGCCAAGGAAGCGGGACAGATACGCAGTATTTT

abundance: .
d_gene: .
len: 14
j_gene: TRBJ2-1
v_gene: TRBV12-3/TRBV12-4
CDR3aa: CASVPGLQDNEQFF
CDR3nt: TGTGCCAGCGTCCCCGGCCTACAAGACAATGAGCAGTTCTTC

abundance: many
d_gene: .
len: 17
j_gene: TRBJ1-1
v_gene: TRBV29-1
CDR3aa: CSVEFGTPNEMNTEAFF
CDR3nt: TGCAGCGTTGAATTCGGGACCCCAAATGAGATGAACACTGAAGCTTTCTTT

abundance: many
d_gene: TRBD2
len: 13
j_gene: TRBJ2-1
v_gene: TRBV27
CDR3aa: CASTTSGDAGQFF
CDR3nt: TGTGCCAGCACGACTAGCGGGGATGCTGGGCAGTTCTTC

abundance: .
d_gene: TRBD1
len: 15
j_gene: TRBJ2-1
v_gene: TRBV11-2
CDR3aa: CASSLVGTGFYEQFF
CDR3nt: TGTGCCAGCAGCTTAGTAGGGACAGGCTTTTATGAGCAGTTCTTC

abundance: few
d_gene: .
len: 14
j_gene: TRBJ1-6
v_gene: TRBV20-1
CDR3aa: CSAGGGDSSSPLHF
CDR3nt: TGCAGTGCCGGGGGGGGAGATAGTAGTTCACCCCTCCACTTT

abundance: many
d_gene: .
len: 14
j_gene: TRBJ1-2
v_gene: TRBV28
CDR3aa: CAGRNGGIRGGYTF
CDR3nt: TGTGCCGGCCGAAATGGGGGGATCAGGGGTGGCTACACCTTC

abundance: few
d_gene: .
len: 16
j_gene: TRBJ2-7
v_gene: TRBV5-1
CDR3aa: CASSRWGLPDTYEQYF
CDR3nt: TGCGCCAGCAGCCGCTGGGGTTTACCCGACACCTACGAGCAGTACTTC

abundance: few
d_gene: .
len: 13
j_gene: TRBJ1-1
v_gene: TRBV14
CDR3aa: CASSFVGYLEAFF
CDR3nt: TGTGCCAGCAGCTTCGTGGGTTATCTAGAAGCTTTCTTT

abundance: many
d_gene: TRBD2
len: 16
j_gene: TRBJ2-7
v_gene: TRBV28
CDR3aa: CASSSPALAGSYEQYF
CDR3nt: TGTGCCAGCAGTTCCCCTGCGCTAGCGGGATCCTACGAGCAGTACTTC

abundance: .
d_gene: .
len: 15
j_gene: TRBJ2-3
v_gene: TRBV19
CDR3aa: CASTTGQKFTDTQYF
CDR3nt: TGTGCCAGTACGACAGGACAGAAGTTCACAGATACGCAGTATTTT

abundance: .
d_gene: .
len: 14
j_gene: TRBJ2-2
v_gene: TRBV6-1
CDR3aa: CASIQGGKSGELFF
CDR3nt: TGTGCCAGCATCCAGGGGGGGAAGTCCGGGGAGCTGTTTTTT